Following are 23 T cell receptor beta chains from one sample sequenced in a study of blood T cell repertoires in COVID-19. Some clones are missing from TCRdb's copy, which holds only in-frame ones; the method was immunoSEQ multiplex PCR. In the table there are 99,000 or so clones, about three quarters of which are singletons. Sequences were obtained from peripheral blood. The source is an older woman with acute or convalescent COVID-19.

The chain recombines TRBV28 with TRBJ1-2; D unresolved. The V end lost 10 bases, the J end lost 6 bases, and 18 bases lay between the germline ends. The CDR3 has 13 amino acids. CDR1 and CDR2 (germline): MDHEN, SYDVKM. Here the CDR3 DNA reads TGTGCCATCCTTCCCTCTGGGCTGCATGGCTACACCTTC. Its translation: CAILPSGLHGYTF.

V gene TRBV6-1 combines with J gene TRBJ2-7, with 8 bases fitting TRBD1. V lost 8 bases and J lost 4; bases outside the gene matches: 16. The CDR3 covers 16 residues. Germline loops: CDR1 MNHNS, CDR2 SASEGT. CDR3 DNA sequence: TGTGCCAGCGGTGGGGGCCGGACAGGGTCTTTTTACGAGCAGTACTTC. The encoded protein is CASGGGRTGSFYEQYF.

In DNA, the CDR3 is TGTGCCAGCAGCTCTTCGGGGAACTATGGCTACACCTTC. It specifies CASSSSGNYGYTF. This sequence joins TRBV11-2 and TRBJ1-2; D gene ambiguous. The germline CDR1 and CDR2 sequences are SGHAT and FQNNGV. The CDR3 is made up of 13 amino acids. Trimming shortened V by 4 bases and J by 2 bases, and 8 bases separated the two germline ends.

This chain uses TRBV7-9 with TRBJ2-3; 7 nucleotides match TRBD2. This CDR3 comprises 15 residues. In germline, CDR1 is SEHNR, CDR2 FQNEAQ (reference sequence). V lost 4 bases, J lost 2 bases, and 6 bases stayed unmatched. CDR3 protein: CASSWEGGNTDTQYF. The DNA for the CDR3 is TGTGCCAGCAGCTGGGAGGGCGGAAACACAGATACGCAGTATTTT. Variable domain in full (rest from reference TRBV7-9 and TRBJ2-3): DTGVSQNPRHKITKRGQNVTFRCDPISEHNRLYWYRQTLGQGPEFLTYFQNEAQLEKSRLLSDRFSAERPKGSFSTLEIQRTEQGDSAMYLCASSWEGGNTDTQYFGPGTRLTVL.

The rearrangement joins TRBV11-3 to TRBJ2-2, with a tentative D call TRBD1 (5 bases). Deletions cut 5 bases from V and 3 bases from J, with 19 bases between. Germline CDR1 reads SGHNT; CDR2 reads YENEEA. CDR3 length equals 17 residues. The CDR3: CASSGNAGRRYTGELFF. The CDR3 DNA reads TGTGCCAGCAGCGGTAACGCAGGGCGCCGATACACCGGGGAGCTGTTTTTT.

This clone was detected only a few times. CDR3 amino acids: CASSPRKVTGPGPNYGYTF. CDR3 DNA: TGTGCCAGCAGCCCACGAAAGGTGACGGGTCCAGGGCCCAACTATGGCTACACCTTC. The chain is built from TRBV21-1 and TRBJ1-2; the table's D call TRBD1 went unverified against the DNA. TRBV21-1 is a pseudogene. The length of the CDR3 is 19 residues.

This chain uses TRBV3-1 (or the pseudogene TRBV3-2) with TRBJ2-7; the D is unclear. CDR1 and CDR2 from the germline V gene are LGHDT and YNNKEL (reference sequence). This CDR3 is built from 11 residues. V gave up 8 bases and J gave up 2 bases, with 7 bases separating them. CDR3 residues: CASRRAYEQYF. In DNA, the CDR3 is TGTGCCAGCCGACGGGCCTACGAGCAGTACTTC.

The chain combines TRBV5-5 with TRBJ1-3, with a possible D match to TRBD1 (6 bases). Per the germline V gene, CDR1 is SGHKS and CDR2 is YYEKEE (reference sequence). The CDR3 consists of 16 residues. V was clipped by 4 bases and J by 0 bases, with 14 bases between them. The CDR3 region is CASSRTVLISGNTIYF. The CDR3 bases are TGTGCCAGCAGCCGGACAGTTCTTATCTCTGGAAACACCATATATTTT.

This rearrangement joins TRBV5-1 to TRBJ2-2; TRBD1 matches at 7 bases. Germline CDR1 and CDR2: SGHRS and YFSETQ. This CDR3 is built from 15 residues. With 5 bases clipped from V and 4 bases from J, the junction kept 8 bases outside the gene matches. CDR3 nucleotides: TGCGCCAGCAGGGCAGACAGGGTCGGCACCGGGGAGCTGTTTTTT. Its protein product is CASRADRVGTGELFF.

This chain links TRBV5-1 with TRBJ1-3, with 9 bases aligning to TRBD1. J was trimmed by 1 base and V by 3 bases; bases with no gene match: 17. The V gene's germline CDR1 is SGHRS and CDR2 YFSETQ. This CDR3 comprises 20 residues. The CDR3 DNA sequence: TGCGCCAGCAGCTCGGAGGGGACAGGGCTACGGGTCACGTCTGGAAACACCATATATTTT. Translated: CASSSEGTGLRVTSGNTIYF.

V usage is TRBV19 and J usage is TRBJ1-1; maybe TRBD1 (5 bases). Trimming left V 7 bases short and J 7 bases short, with 16 bases between. This CDR3 region has 13 residues. The germline V gene encodes CDR1 LNHDA and CDR2 SQIVND (reference sequence). The chain's CDR3 is CASTYSGPNEAFF. The CDR3 coding sequence is TGTGCCAGTACATATTCAGGGCCAAATGAAGCTTTCTTT.

CDR3 nucleotides: TGTGCCAGTAGTGCAATACCGGGACAGGGAAGCAACGAGCAGTACTTC. It yields the protein CASSAIPGQGSNEQYF. The chain is built from TRBV19 and TRBJ2-7; TRBD1 matches 9 bases. The V gene end was trimmed by 5 bases and the J gene end by 5 bases; junction bases not matched to a gene: 13. CDR3 length: 16 residues. The V gene's germline CDR1 is LNHDA and CDR2 SQIVND (reference sequence). Full variable domain (rest looked up from reference TRBV19 and TRBJ2-7): DGGITQSPKYLFRKEGQNVTLSCEQNLNHDAMYWYRQDPGQGLRLIYYSQIVNDFQKGDIAEGYSVSREKKESFPLTVTSAQKNPTAFYLCASSAIPGQGSNEQYFGPGTRLTVT.

The chain joins TRBV12-5 to TRBJ1-5; TRBD1 might be the D (5 bases). Germline CDR1 LGHNT, CDR2 FRNRAP. V gave up 0 bases and J gave up 7 bases, with 16 bases separating them. The CDR3 runs to 16 residues. The CDR3 spells CASGLVSQVGWQPQHF. The DNA of the CDR3 is TGTGCTAGTGGTTTGGTCTCACAGGTCGGGTGGCAGCCCCAGCATTTT.

This chain joins TRBV4-3 and TRBJ1-6; 8 bases agree with TRBD1. The CDR3 runs to 14 residues. CDR1 and CDR2 (germline): LGHNA, YSLEER. Germline trimming cut 3 bases from V and 9 bases from J; bases unmatched to any gene: 4. The CDR3 DNA reads as TGCGCCAGCAGCCAGGACAGGGTAGCTTCACCCCTCCACTTT. This gives the protein CASSQDRVASPLHF.

The V call is TRBV30, the J call TRBJ2-1, with 10 bases that match TRBD2. Germline V gene data show CDR1 as GTSNPN and CDR2 as SVGIG (reference sequence). The CDR3 consists of 15 residues. With V trimmed by 2 bases and J by 4 bases, 5 bases remained unmatched. CDR3 sequence: CAWSSGLAAYNEQFF. The DNA of the CDR3 is TGTGCCTGGAGTTCAGGACTAGCGGCTTACAATGAGCAGTTCTTC. Looking up the rest from reference TRBV30 and TRBJ2-1 gives the full variable domain: SQTIHQWPATLVQPVGSPLSLECTVEGTSNPNLYWYRQAAGRGLQLLFYSVGIGQISSEVPQNLSASRPQDRQFILSSKKLLLSDSGFYLCAWSSGLAAYNEQFFGPGTRLTVL.

The chain carries TRBV11-2 and TRBJ2-3, with 7 bases fitting TRBD2. The CDR3 has 14 residues. CDR1 is SGHAT, CDR2 FQNNGV, per germline. V shed 5 bases and J 4 bases; nucleotides not matched to a gene: 6. The CDR3 DNA is TGTGCCAGCAGCAAGACTAGCTCCCCAGATACGCAGTATTTT. Translated, it gives CASSKTSSPDTQYF.

This sequence joins TRBV5-1 and TRBJ1-1, with 12 nucleotides matching TRBD1. CDR1 and CDR2 (germline): SGHRS, YFSETQ. J gave up 1 base and V 1 base, and 2 bases lay outside the gene matches. This CDR3 comprises 16 residues. The CDR3 DNA reads TGCGCCAGCAGCTTGAGGGACAGGGGGCAGAACACTGAAGCTTTCTTT. Its translation is CASSLRDRGQNTEAFF.

The V gene is TRBV2, the J gene TRBJ1-2; D remains unclear. Deletions cut 5 bases from V and 5 bases from J, with 15 bases between. The germline gives CDR1 SNHLY, CDR2 FYNNEI. CDR3 length: 14 amino acids. Here the CDR3 DNA reads TGTGCCAGCAGTTACGGGAAGGGAGGGTATGGCTACACCTTC. This translates into CASSYGKGGYGYTF.

CDR3 bases: TGTGCCAGCAGCTTAGATCCTAGTTCGGGACAGGGATCCTACGAGCAGTACTTC. This codes for CASSLDPSSGQGSYEQYF. The rearrangement joins TRBV7-8 to TRBJ2-7, with 9 bases aligning to TRBD1. The CDR3 sequence is 18 residues long. Germline V gene lookup returns CDR1 SGHVS and CDR2 FQNEAQ. Trimming removed 1 base from V and 1 base from J; junction bases left unmatched: 11.

The CDR3 is CASSSGGEREQYF. For the CDR3, the DNA is TGCGCCAGCAGCTCCGGCGGGGAACGAGAGCAGTACTTC. The chain uses TRBV5-1 and TRBJ2-7; TRBD2 is a possible D gene (6 bases). This CDR3 has 13 residues. Trimming pared 3 bases from V and 7 bases from J, leaving 14 bases between. CDR1 is SGHRS, CDR2 YFSETQ, per germline.

The chain links TRBV6-5 to TRBJ2-5; D remains unclear. The CDR3 has 14 amino acids. The germline V gene encodes CDR1 MNHEY and CDR2 SVGAGI. Trimming shortened V by 0 bases and J by 5 bases, and 10 bases separated the two germline ends. The CDR3 sequence is CASSYSISVETQYF. CDR3 sequence (DNA): TGTGCCAGCAGTTACTCGATTAGTGTGGAGACCCAGTACTTC.

In DNA form, the CDR3 reads TGCGCCAGCAGCTTGGGCGACACCGGTAGGACCCAGTACTTC. Its protein is CASSLGDTGRTQYF. The chain uses TRBV5-1 and TRBJ2-5; no definite D call. CDR3 length equals 14 residues. In germline, CDR1 is SGHRS, CDR2 YFSETQ. Trimming cost V 0 bases and J 7 bases, with 13 bases left between them.

The chain couples TRBV4-1 to TRBJ2-1; 10 nucleotides align to TRBD2. V gave up 2 bases and J gave up 6 bases; unmatched junction bases: 4. CDR1 MGHRA and CDR2 YSYEKL come from the germline V gene. This CDR3 contains 15 residues. The CDR3 sequence is CASSQLAGVTNEQFF. DNA for the CDR3: TGCGCCAGCAGCCAACTAGCGGGGGTAACCAATGAGCAGTTCTTC.